One sample yielded the 29 T cell receptor beta chains listed below, sequenced in a study of T-cell reconstitution after alpha-beta-depleted transplantation in children. For TCRbeta, the library was prepared with unique molecular identifiers. TCRdb independently ran MiXCR on the PCR reads; one entry per CDR3 protein. This sample has 190,000 or so distinct CDR3 sequences; approximately 6.6% occur once, and the top ten carry approximately 3%. Sequences were derived from PBMCs from the stem cell graft donor, sampled from the stem cell graft. Receptors originate from a human donor who donated a stem cell graft to a child with Wiskott-Aldrich syndrome.

This clonotype was seen ten or more times. The J gene is TRBJ1-2, the V gene TRBV30; no definite D call. The CDR3 consists of 13 residues. V gave up 2 bases and J gave up 10 bases, with 17 bases separating them. The germline V gene has CDR1 GTSNPN and CDR2 SVGIG (reference sequence). In DNA, the CDR3 is TGTGCCTGGAGTCCGACTCCCGGGGTACACTACACCTTC. Its translation: CAWSPTPGVHYTF.

A note on this clonotype: Given a much more abundant clone one base away, this may be a read error. The chain carries TRBV27 and TRBJ1-2, with 8 bases identical to TRBD1. CDR1 and CDR2 (germline): MNHEY, SMNVEV (reference sequence). The CDR3 totals 13 residues. Germline trimming cut 10 bases from V and 6 bases from J; bases unmatched to any gene: 10. The CDR3 loop is CANSLRTGHGYTF. The CDR3 DNA sequence: TGTGCCAACAGCCTAAGGACAGGGCATGGCTACACCTTC.

Many counts were recorded for this clonotype. J is TRBJ2-5 and V is TRBV6-2 or TRBV6-3; TRBD1 might be the D (5 bases). The CDR3 has 14 residues. V shed 5 bases and J shed 9 bases, with 19 bases lying between them. Germline assignment: CDR1 MNHEY and CDR2 SVGEGT. The chain's CDR3 is CASSNDRTASAQYF. CDR3 nucleotides: TGTGCCAGCAGTAACGACAGAACCGCATCTGCCCAGTACTTC.

This clonotype was counted many times. The V gene is TRBV12-3 or TRBV12-4, the J gene TRBJ1-1, with 7 nucleotides matching TRBD1. This CDR3 contains 14 residues. Trimming cost V 3 bases and J 7 bases; bases outside gene matches: 8. The CDR3 DNA follows: TGTGCCAGCAGTTTCGATACAGGGGTCGGTGAAGCTTTCTTT. This encodes CASSFDTGVGEAFF.

In this sample, this clonotype turned up many times. The chain links TRBV20-1 to TRBJ2-7, with 8 bases fitting TRBD1. Unmatched junction bases numbered 12, after V lost 2 bases and J lost 3 bases. Per germline, CDR1 DFQATT and CDR2 SNEGSKA (reference sequence). This CDR3 spans 16 amino acids. The CDR3 DNA follows: TGCAGTGCTAGACCCGAATTGACAGGGGATCGCTACGAGCAGTACTTC. It yields the protein CSARPELTGDRYEQYF.

This clonotype was observed many times. The rearrangement joins TRBV5-6 to TRBJ1-2; 12 bases match TRBD1. The CDR3 contains 15 residues. Trimming cost V 0 bases and J 8 bases; bases outside gene matches: 5. Germline CDR1 is SGHDT and CDR2 is YYEEEE. In nucleotides, the CDR3 is TGTGCCAGCAGCTTGGCGGGACAGGGGGCGTCAGGCTACACCTTC. Translation: CASSLAGQGASGYTF.

This clonotype was observed at least ten times. V is TRBV5-1 and J is TRBJ2-1; perhaps TRBD1 as D (5 bases). Trimming took 3 bases from V and 10 from J, leaving 20 bases between them. Germline CDR1 and CDR2: SGHRS and YFSETQ. The CDR3 runs to 15 residues. DNA for the CDR3: TGCGCCAGCAGCTCTCCGGGTTTCGACAGAGGAGAGCAGTTCTTC. Translating gives CASSSPGFDRGEQFF.

This clonotype came up a few times. The V gene is TRBV20-1, the J gene TRBJ1-2, with D hard to call. The CDR3 sequence is 14 residues long. Germline V CDR1 and CDR2: DFQATT, SNEGSKA (reference sequence). V was cut by 6 bases and J by 1 base, with 15 bases left in between. As DNA, the CDR3 is TGCAGTGCCGCGGACGCAGGCGTTAACTATGGCTACACCTTC. It encodes CSAADAGVNYGYTF.

This chain links TRBV6-2 or TRBV6-3 with TRBJ1-1; no definite D call. Trimming took 0 bases from V and 7 from J, leaving 9 bases between them. Germline CDR1 MNHEY, CDR2 SVGEGT. This CDR3 has 13 amino acids. The DNA for the CDR3 is TGTGCCAGCAGTTACTCTACGGGATTTGAAGCTTTCTTT. This gives the protein CASSYSTGFEAFF.

This clonotype came up a few times. As DNA, the CDR3 is TGTGCCAGCAGTCTCCCAGCAACTAATGAAAAACTGTTTTTT. Protein: CASSLPATNEKLFF. This sequence joins TRBV12-3 or TRBV12-4 and TRBJ1-4; no reliable D call. Deletions cut 5 bases from V and 0 bases from J, with 7 bases between. The CDR3 has 14 amino acids.

This clonotype was detected ten times or more. This rearrangement joins TRBV5-5 to TRBJ2-1, with D possibly matching TRBD2 (6 bases). Germline V gives CDR1 SGHKS, CDR2 YYEKEE (reference sequence). Trimming stripped 1 base from V and 0 bases from J, with 11 bases between. The length of the CDR3 is 16 residues. CDR3 residues: CASSLRPGSSYNEQFF. Written as DNA, the CDR3 is TGTGCCAGCAGCTTGAGACCCGGGAGCTCCTACAATGAGCAGTTCTTC.

This clonotype was observed many times. The rearrangement links TRBV2 to TRBJ2-3, with 8 bases that match TRBD1. Germline V lookup: CDR1 SNHLY, CDR2 FYNNEI. V trimming: 3 bases; J trimming: 1 base; junction bases outside the gene matches: 3. This CDR3 has 15 residues. The CDR3 bases are TGTGCCAGCAGTGAGCAGGGGGCAGGCACAGATACGCAGTATTTT. Translation: CASSEQGAGTDTQYF.

This clonotype appeared many times. This rearrangement joins TRBV5-1 to TRBJ2-7; D is perhaps TRBD2 (6 bases). The V and J ends lost 5 bases and 0 bases respectively, with 15 bases between them. The CDR3 loop spans 15 amino acids. The germline V gene has CDR1 SGHRS and CDR2 YFSETQ. CDR3 nucleotide sequence: TGCGCCAGCAGATTCAGCGGGTCTAGCTCCTACGAGCAGTACTTC. This sequence encodes CASRFSGSSSYEQYF.

This clonotype has at least ten counts. The chain combines TRBV6-1 with TRBJ2-7; 15 bases fit TRBD2. The CDR3 loop spans 15 amino acids. Trimming removed 8 bases from V and 4 bases from J; junction bases left unmatched: 6. Germline assignment: CDR1 MNHNS and CDR2 SASEGT. The CDR3 DNA is TGTGCCAGCGGGTCCGGGACTAGCGGGGGGTACGAGCAGTACTTC. Amino acids: CASGSGTSGGYEQYF.

Ten or more counts support this clonotype. The chain is built from TRBV12-3 or TRBV12-4 and TRBJ2-1; D tentatively fits TRBD1 or TRBD2 (5 bases each). The CDR3 totals 16 residues. V lost 4 bases to trimming and J lost 5 bases, with 18 bases between them. The CDR3 sequence is CASSWGSILTNNEQFF. The DNA of the CDR3 is TGTGCCAGCAGTTGGGGGTCTATCCTTACTAACAATGAGCAGTTCTTC.

This clonotype came up a few times. J is TRBJ2-1 and V is TRBV5-1; D gene uncertain. The CDR3 runs 12 residues. The V gene's germline CDR1 is SGHRS and CDR2 YFSETQ. The ends were cut back, 6 bases at V and 7 bases at J, with 11 bases in the middle. The CDR3 DNA is TGCGCCAGCATGGATCCAGGAAATGAGCAGTTCTTC. It yields the protein CASMDPGNEQFF.

This clonotype showed up many times. The rearrangement links TRBV29-1 to TRBJ1-1; 8 positions match TRBD1. Trimming cost V 3 bases and J 6 bases; bases outside gene matches: 3. The CDR3 runs to 12 residues. Per germline, CDR1 SQVTM and CDR2 ANQGSEA. The DNA of the CDR3 is TGCAGCGTTGATGGACAGGGCTCTGAAGCTTTCTTT. It translates to CSVDGQGSEAFF.

The table lists this clonotype with many counts. The chain carries TRBV12-3 or TRBV12-4 and TRBJ1-1; 8 bases map to TRBD1. V lost 3 bases to trimming and J lost 1 base; unmatched junction nucleotides: 1. The CDR3 spans 14 residues. CDR3: CASSFGQGNTEAFF. The CDR3 bases are TGTGCCAGCAGTTTTGGACAGGGGAACACTGAAGCTTTCTTT.

In this sample, this clonotype turned up many times. The J gene is TRBJ2-4, the V gene TRBV7-9; 11 nucleotides agree with TRBD1. Per the germline V gene, CDR1 is SEHNR and CDR2 is FQNEAQ (reference sequence). This CDR3 contains 17 residues. The junction had 14 bases not matched to a gene; V was cut back by 5 bases and J by 8 bases. CDR3 sequence: CASSRGQGGTYTYIQYF. CDR3 DNA sequence: TGTGCCAGCAGCCGGGGACAGGGGGGGACTTATACTTACATTCAGTACTTC.

There are many counts of this clonotype. This chain connects TRBV20-1 to TRBJ2-3, with TRBD2 matching over 9 bases. CDR3 size: 16 residues. V lost 5 bases to trimming and J lost 6 bases; unmatched junction nucleotides: 15. The germline gives CDR1 DFQATT, CDR2 SNEGSKA (reference sequence). This CDR3 is CSASGSAGGPGDTQYF. In nucleotides, the CDR3 is TGCAGTGCTTCCGGATCGGCGGGGGGGCCCGGTGATACGCAGTATTTT.

V gene TRBV5-1 combines with J gene TRBJ2-1; possibly TRBD1 or TRBD2 for D (5 bases each). The CDR3 extends over 16 amino acids. V lost 4 bases, J lost 5 bases, and 19 bases lay in between. Germline V lookup: CDR1 SGHRS, CDR2 YFSETQ. CDR3 protein: CASSHGWAGSDNEQFF. The CDR3 DNA reads as TGCGCCAGCAGCCACGGTTGGGCAGGGAGTGACAATGAGCAGTTCTTC.

This chain connects TRBV13 to TRBJ2-5; D is perhaps TRBD2 (5 bases). Per germline, CDR1 PRHDT and CDR2 FYEKMQ (reference sequence). The length of the CDR3 is 16 residues. Deletions cut 5 bases from V and 1 base from J, with 17 bases between. The CDR3 sequence is CASSSRLNSAQETQYF. For the CDR3, the DNA is TGTGCCAGCAGCAGCCGACTAAATAGCGCCCAAGAGACCCAGTACTTC.

This clonotype was seen ten or more times. The gene calls are TRBV29-1 and TRBJ1-3, with D possibly matching TRBD1 (6 bases). Per the germline V gene, CDR1 is SQVTM and CDR2 is ANQGSEA. Trimming took 5 bases from V and 0 from J, leaving 11 bases between them. This CDR3 spans 14 amino acids. As DNA, the CDR3 is TGCAGCGTTAGGACAGAGACCTCTGGAAACACCATATATTTT. As protein: CSVRTETSGNTIYF.

The sample holds many counts of this clonotype. This sequence joins TRBV20-1 and TRBJ1-1; no definite D call. Germline-derived CDR1 and CDR2 are DFQATT and SNEGSKA (reference sequence). The CDR3 spans 14 residues. V lost 0 bases and J 0 bases, leaving 8 bases between the germline ends. CDR3 bases: TGCAGTGCTAGAGAGTTTCGGCTGAACACTGAAGCTTTCTTT. The encoded protein is CSAREFRLNTEAFF.

Details on this clonotype: A clone one base away is much larger, so this may be a read error. The chain is built from TRBV7-2 and TRBJ2-1; the D call may be TRBD1 or TRBD2 (5 bases each). Germline lookup yields CDR1 SGHTA and CDR2 FQGNSA. V was cut by 1 base and J by 6 bases, with 13 bases left in between. CDR3 size: 15 residues. For the CDR3, the DNA is TGTGCCAGCAGCTTAGGCTGGGATGGGGGCAATGAGCAGTTCTTC. Translation gives CASSLGWDGGNEQFF.

Many counts were recorded for this clonotype. The V gene is TRBV5-1, the J gene TRBJ2-3, with 9 positions matching TRBD2. This CDR3 comprises 15 residues. CDR1 is SGHRS and CDR2 is YFSETQ in the germline V gene. The V gene end was trimmed by 1 base and the J gene end by 5 bases; junction bases not matched to a gene: 5. CDR3 amino acids: CASSLQAGGVDTQYF. The DNA of the CDR3 is TGCGCCAGCAGCTTGCAAGCGGGAGGCGTAGATACGCAGTATTTT.

This clonotype was counted between two and nine times. CDR3 in amino acids: CASSERGRTGDTQYF. The CDR3 bases are TGTGCCAGCAGTGAACGCGGGAGAACGGGGGATACGCAGTATTTT. This rearrangement joins TRBV25-1 to TRBJ2-3, with 7 bases fitting TRBD2. The germline V gene encodes CDR1 MGHDK and CDR2 SYGVNS. This CDR3 spans 15 amino acids. V was pared by 2 bases and J by 6 bases, with 8 bases of the junction left unmatched.

Ten or more counts support this clonotype. V gene TRBV6-5 combines with J gene TRBJ2-5, with a weak D call TRBD2 (5 bases). In germline, CDR1 is MNHEY, CDR2 SVGAGI. V gave up 7 bases and J gave up 6 bases, with 9 bases separating them. The CDR3 spans 11 residues. CDR3 coding DNA: TGTGCCAGCACCCACGGGAAGACCCAGTACTTC. Protein product: CASTHGKTQYF.

The CDR3 region has the DNA TGCGCCAGCAGCCAAGTTGGTTCTGGGGCCAACGTCCTGACTTTC. Protein: CASSQVGSGANVLTF. V gene TRBV4-3 combines with J gene TRBJ2-6; D is unclear. The CDR3 covers 15 residues. Germline V gives CDR1 LGHNA, CDR2 YSLEER. The V and J ends lost 1 base and 1 base respectively, with 5 bases between them.